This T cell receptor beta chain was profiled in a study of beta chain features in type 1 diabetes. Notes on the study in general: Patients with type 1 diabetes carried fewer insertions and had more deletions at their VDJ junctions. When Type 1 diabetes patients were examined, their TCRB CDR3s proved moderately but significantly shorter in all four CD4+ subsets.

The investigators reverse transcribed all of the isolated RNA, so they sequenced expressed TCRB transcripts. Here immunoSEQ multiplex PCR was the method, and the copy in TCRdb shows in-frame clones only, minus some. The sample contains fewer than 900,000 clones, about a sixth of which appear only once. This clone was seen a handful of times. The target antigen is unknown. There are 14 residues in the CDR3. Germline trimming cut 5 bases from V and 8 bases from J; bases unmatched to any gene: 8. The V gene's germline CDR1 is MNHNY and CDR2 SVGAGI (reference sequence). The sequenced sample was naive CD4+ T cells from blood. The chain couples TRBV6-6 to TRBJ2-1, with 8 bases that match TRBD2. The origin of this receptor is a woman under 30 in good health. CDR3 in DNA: TGTGCCAGCAGTACTAGCGGAAGGGGCTATGAGCAGTTCTTC. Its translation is CASSTSGRGYEQFF.